This TCR beta chain came from a study of T cells expressing NK-cell markers. Findings of the study overall: The leading position in the CD3+CD56-NKG2C+ fraction of a few donors also went to these clonotypes.

With respect to this clonotype: Its antigen is unknown.

Following a re-call of the 5' RACE reads, TCRdb has one entry per CDR3 protein and lacks DNA. The listing contains about 170,000 distinct CDR3 sequences. CDR1 is MNHNS and CDR2 is SASEGT in the germline V gene. This CDR3 contains 15 residues. The rearrangement links TRBV6-1 to TRBJ2-1; TCRdb designates TRBD2, a call that cannot be tested without DNA. The sequenced sample was blood T cells: a sorted CD56 or NKG2C T cell subset, CD4+ or CD8+ T cells, or bulk PBMC T cells (not recorded which). The source is a man aged 18-70 years in good health. CDR3: CASFHGGGGNNEQFF.